This T cell receptor (beta chain) stems from a study of CD8+ T cells in alopecia areata. Treatment reported: oral pan-JAK inhibitor, 5-10 mg twice daily. A FACSAria was used to sort CD4+ and CD8+ T cells. These cells came from PBMCs. The CDR3 consists of 17 residues. The V gene's germline CDR1 is SEHNR and CDR2 FQNEAQ (reference sequence). Germline trimming cut 1 base from V and 3 bases from J; bases unmatched to any gene: 9. As concerns this clone: Antigen unknown.

Findings and limits, study-wide: Affected lesional scalp, above all in alopecia totalis/universalis, was more clonal than normal scalp. On tofacitinib, scalp clonality and expanded CD8+ clones among top 100 fell significantly.

Extracted RNA was reverse transcribed into cDNA, the sequencing template. Assay: immunoSEQ multiplex PCR; the TCRdb copy retains only in-frame clones and omits some. This sample has about 270,000 clones; about three fifths occur once, and the top ten carry 0.9% to 0.95%. Specimen: CD4+ T cells sorted from blood, collected around week 53, from a patient treated with tofacitinib. The V gene is TRBV7-9, the J gene TRBJ2-5, with 9 bases lining up with TRBD1. The sequence came from a human donor with alopecia areata. The CDR3 DNA reads TGTGCCAGCAGCTTAGAAGACCGGGACAGGGTAGAAGAGACCCAGTACTTC. It specifies CASSLEDRDRVEETQYF.